The sequence of this TCR beta chain was determined in a study of T cells in Graves' hyperthyroidism and ophthalmopathy. Germline loops: CDR1 SGHTA, CDR2 FQGTGA. CDR3 length: 13 amino acids. Pregnant or lactating patients were excluded, as were those with uncontrolled infection or other autoimmune disease. The diagnostic basis comprised clinical symptoms, serum thyroxine and TRAb, thyroid ultrasound and orbital computed tomography. On this clonotype: At one end the junction does not follow the germline gene, possibly because of a read error.

Amplification of TCR beta CDR3 regions used RNA as the template. A set of HTBI primers served as the primers for a first-round RT-PCR of the TCR CDR3. TCRdb passed the multiplex PCR reads through MiXCR, listing each CDR3 protein once. The sample lists over 700,000 distinct CDR3 sequences; over 35% were seen once. This clonotype was sampled from a man aged 18 to 29 with Graves' hyperthyroidism. The chain carries TRBV7-3 and TRBJ2-6, with TRBD1 matching over 7 bases. Sequencing was carried out using blood. The CDR3 protein is CASSSTGAHVLTF. DNA of the CDR3: TGTGCCAGCAGCTCCACAGGGGCCCACGTCCTGACTTTC.